This TCR beta chain is drawn from a study of response to subunit inactivated influenza vaccine. The CDR3 runs to 11 residues. V dropped 5 bases and J dropped 5 bases, with 7 bases sitting between them. Germline CDR1 SGHTA, CDR2 FQGNSA. TCRdb re-derived calls from the RT-PCR reads in MiXCR, one entry per CDR3 protein. The sample carries a few hundred thousand distinct CDR3 sequences, about a fifth recorded once. The chain combines TRBV7-2 with TRBJ2-7; unclear D gene. This sequence was found in a man between 50 and 69 years old who received an inactivated influenza vaccine. Here the sequenced sample was PBMCs from blood, taken approximately 20 months after vaccination. CDR3 protein: CASSPLNEQYF. The CDR3 DNA sequence: TGTGCCAGCAGCCCCTTAAACGAGCAGTACTTC.